The 28 T cell receptor beta chains below all came from one sample that was sequenced in a study of molecular identifiers for immune sequencing clone quantification (dated by TCRdb to about 2018). Receptor libraries were prepared by PCR. The sequencing machine was a NextSeq 500. TCRdb trimmed the raw reads at Q25, called clones with MiXCR and kept productive beta chains. Every entry covers one CDR3 protein and lists the most common genes and DNA from its rows. For this sample there are over 300,000 distinct CDR3 sequences; 24% appear just once. The leading ten clones occupy roughly 0.7% of the sample. Sequenced: naive CD8+ T cells from blood, with Jurkat cell RNA spiked in. The cell subset or site label, read with the paper, signifies: FACS-sorted CD8+CD4-CCR7+CD45RA+ naive T cells. The source of these receptors is a human donor in good health. Some libraries in this study had Jurkat cell RNA spiked in.

This clonotype was seen only a few times. The chain employs TRBV2 and TRBJ1-1; D is possibly TRBD1 (5 bases). V gave up 6 bases and J gave up 6 bases, with 11 bases separating them. Germline loops: CDR1 SNHLY, CDR2 FYNNEI. The CDR3 is made up of 12 amino acids. The CDR3 sequence is CASRETDPEAFF. The DNA of the CDR3 is TGTGCCAGCAGGGAGACAGACCCTGAAGCTTTCTTT.

The chain combines TRBV27 with TRBJ2-1, with D hard to call. V was cut by 3 bases and J by 6 bases, with 12 bases left in between. This CDR3 comprises 14 residues. Per germline, CDR1 MNHEY and CDR2 SMNVEV (reference sequence). The CDR3 nucleotides are TGTGCCAGCAGTTTTGAGGCATGGGGCAATGAGCAGTTCTTC. Encoded protein: CASSFEAWGNEQFF.

Only a few counts were recorded for this clonotype. The rearrangement links TRBV4-2 to TRBJ2-1; perhaps TRBD2 as D (5 bases). CDR3 size: 15 residues. V was cut by 1 base and J by 4 bases, with 11 bases left in between. In germline, CDR1 is LGHNA, CDR2 YNFKEQ. CDR3 bases: TGTGCCAGCAGCCAAGCGAGCGGAGTTTACAATGAGCAGTTCTTC. Translated, it gives CASSQASGVYNEQFF.

The genes are TRBV10-1 and TRBJ2-7, with D unresolved. This CDR3 region has 13 residues. The germline CDR1 and CDR2 sequences are WNHNN and SYGVQD (reference sequence). V lost 7 bases, J lost 1 base, and 11 bases lay in between. For the CDR3, the DNA is TGCGCCAGCATCCCGAACTCTTCCTACGAGCAGTACTTC. Translated, it gives CASIPNSSYEQYF.

V and J are TRBV6-2 or TRBV6-3 and TRBJ1-5, with D unresolved. The CDR3 covers 13 residues. Germline CDR1 reads MNHEY; CDR2 reads SVGEGT. The germline V and J ends were trimmed by 5 bases and 3 bases, with 8 bases remaining between them. The CDR3: CASSQWDNQPQHF. Written as DNA, the CDR3 is TGTGCCAGCAGTCAATGGGACAATCAGCCCCAGCATTTT.

Of note for this clonotype: Since a much larger clone is just one base distant, this may be a read error. This is likely a read error, given that the CDR3 carries no conserved phenylalanine or tryptophan at its end. This chain uses TRBV29-1 with TRBJ1-1; TRBD1 matches at 7 bases. V lost 7 bases and J lost 6; bases outside the gene matches: 8. This CDR3 is built from 12 residues. The germline CDR1 and CDR2 sequences are SQVTM and ANQGSEA. The CDR3 sequence: CSAADRASEAFL. Written as DNA, the CDR3 is TGCAGCGCTGCAGACAGGGCTTCTGAAGCTTTCCTT.

This clonotype was seen ten or more times. Written as DNA, the CDR3 is TGCAGTGCTAGACCCCAAAGGGGACTAGCTGATTTTCGGGATACGCAGTATTTT. Translated: CSARPQRGLADFRDTQYF. The J gene is TRBJ2-3, the V gene TRBV20-1; 9 bases align to TRBD2. The trim removed 2 bases at V and 6 bases at J, leaving 18 bases unmatched. CDR1 is DFQATT and CDR2 is SNEGSKA in the germline V gene (reference sequence). The CDR3 contains 18 residues.

As to this clonotype: A much larger clone differs from this one at a single base, so this may be a read error. V and J are TRBV29-1 and TRBJ1-3; unclear D gene. The CDR3 sequence is 11 residues long. Germline V gives CDR1 SQVTM, CDR2 ANQGSEA. The CDR3: CCVDSRNTIYF. As DNA, the CDR3 is TGCTGCGTTGATAGTCGAAACACCATATATTTT.

A note on this clonotype: No conserved phenylalanine or tryptophan ends this CDR3, so it is likely a read error. The DNA is omitted, as the CDR3 cannot be located on it reliably, and the CDR3 follows TCRdb's listing. This chain joins TRBV28 and TRBJ1-1; the table calls TRBD1, which could not be checked here. Germline CDR1 and CDR2: MDHEN and SYDVKM. Termini included, the CDR3 measures 14 amino acids. This CDR3 is CASSGGTMNTEAIY.

This clonotype was seen many times. Here the CDR3 DNA reads TGCAGTGCTAGTGCACAGGGAGAGATGAACACTGAAGCTTTCTTT. It codes for CSASAQGEMNTEAFF. J is TRBJ1-1 and V is TRBV20-1; tentative D call: TRBD1 (6 bases). The CDR3 runs 15 residues. CDR1 DFQATT and CDR2 SNEGSKA come from the germline V gene (reference sequence). Trimming left V 3 bases short and J 0 bases short, with 14 bases between.

Concerning this clonotype itself: A much more abundant neighbour one base away suggests this may be a read error. The gene calls are TRBV7-9 and TRBJ1-5; weak D call: TRBD1 (6 bases). The CDR3 runs 13 residues. Germline V CDR1 and CDR2: SEHNR, FQNEAQ (reference sequence). V lost 4 bases to trimming and J lost 7 bases, with 11 bases between them. CDR3 DNA sequence: TGTGCCAGCAGCTCTGGGGACACCCAGCCCCAGCATTTT. Protein: CASSSGDTQPQHF.

V and J are TRBV7-9 and TRBJ1-4; 7 positions match TRBD1. J gave up 0 bases and V 5 bases, and 6 bases lay outside the gene matches. CDR3 length equals 16 residues. Germline lookup yields CDR1 SEHNR and CDR2 FQNEAQ (reference sequence). CDR3 coding DNA: TGTGCCAGCAGCGCCCTAACAGGGGCAACTAATGAAAAACTGTTTTTT. It encodes CASSALTGATNEKLFF.

In this sample, this clonotype turned up a few times. The J gene is TRBJ2-7, the V gene TRBV27; 7 bases align to TRBD1. Germline assignment: CDR1 MNHEY and CDR2 SMNVEV (reference sequence). V shed 4 bases and J 2 bases; nucleotides not matched to a gene: 11. The CDR3 has 16 residues. CDR3 bases: TGTGCCAGCAGTTCCATTTGGGGCCAGGGGGCCTACGAGCAGTACTTC. Translated: CASSSIWGQGAYEQYF.

V and J are TRBV2 and TRBJ1-4, with 7 bases that match TRBD1. V gave up 7 bases and J gave up 7 bases; unmatched junction bases: 9. The CDR3 extends over 14 amino acids. Germline-derived CDR1 and CDR2 are SNHLY and FYNNEI. CDR3 bases: TGTGCCAGCAACCAGGGGGGGTTCGGTGAAAAACTGTTTTTT. This codes for CASNQGGFGEKLFF. Supplemented by reference TRBV2 and TRBJ1-4, the full variable domain reads EPEVTQTPSHQVTQMGQEVILRCVPISNHLYFYWYRQILGQKVEFLVSFYNNEISEKSEIFDDQFSVERPDGSNFTLKIRSTKLEDSAMYFCASNQGGFGEKLFFGSGTQLSVL.

Ten or more counts support this clonotype. The chain couples TRBV14 to TRBJ1-2; D ambiguous. The CDR3 sequence is 14 residues long. Per germline, CDR1 SGHDN and CDR2 FVKESK. V lost 2 bases and J lost 2, with 9 bases in between. The CDR3 region is CASSQHGGNYGYTF. DNA of the CDR3: TGTGCCAGCAGCCAACACGGCGGGAACTATGGCTACACCTTC.

This clonotype came up many times. The V gene is TRBV9, the J gene TRBJ2-3; unclear D gene. V lost 0 bases, J lost 0 bases, and 2 bases lay in between. This CDR3 region has 13 residues. Germline CDR1 reads SGDLS; CDR2 reads YYNGEE. The DNA of the CDR3 is TGTGCCAGCAGCGTAGAGAGCACAGATACGCAGTATTTT. This encodes CASSVESTDTQYF. The whole variable domain, remainder taken from reference TRBV9 and TRBJ2-3, is DSGVTQTPKHLITATGQRVTLRCSPRSGDLSVYWYQQSLDQGLQFLIQYYNGEERAKGNILERFSAQQFPDLHSELNLSSLELGDSALYFCASSVESTDTQYFGPGTRLTVL.

This clonotype was seen ten or more times. The gene calls are TRBV20-1 and TRBJ2-1; perhaps TRBD1 as D (7 bases). Trimming took 3 bases from V and 5 from J, leaving 14 bases between them. The CDR3 totals 14 residues. The germline gives CDR1 DFQATT, CDR2 SNEGSKA (reference sequence). This CDR3 reads CSASGGTVNNEQFF. In DNA, the CDR3 is TGCAGTGCTAGTGGCGGGACAGTTAACAATGAGCAGTTCTTC.

The chain links TRBV12-3 or TRBV12-4 to TRBJ2-5, with D possibly matching TRBD1 (6 bases). V was trimmed by 2 bases and J by 2 bases, leaving 18 bases between them. This CDR3 has 17 residues. The chain's CDR3 is CASSLLSGQNVQETQYF. The CDR3 DNA reads TGTGCCAGCAGTTTACTTTCCGGACAGAACGTACAAGAGACCCAGTACTTC.

At least ten counts were recorded for this clonotype. The V gene is TRBV20-1, the J gene TRBJ2-7; D possibly corresponds to TRBD1 (6 bases). The V gene lost 6 bases and the J gene lost 3 bases, with 9 bases spanning the gap. The CDR3 sequence is 11 residues long. Germline CDR1 DFQATT, CDR2 SNEGSKA (reference sequence). The CDR3 sequence is CSAPTGYEQYF. CDR3 bases: TGCAGTGCCCCGACAGGCTACGAGCAGTACTTC.

The J gene is TRBJ1-2, the V gene TRBV12-3 or TRBV12-4, with D possibly matching TRBD1 (5 bases). Trimming shortened V by 1 base and J by 5 bases, and 17 bases separated the two germline ends. The CDR3 contains 16 residues. CDR3 DNA sequence: TGTGCCAGCAGTTTAGAGGGCCCGGACAAGGAGTATGGCTACACCTTC. The encoded protein is CASSLEGPDKEYGYTF.

About this clonotype itself: This may come from a read error, since a much larger clone is one base off. V usage is TRBV29-1 and J usage is TRBJ1-1; weak D call: TRBD1 (5 bases). The CDR3 has 14 amino acids. Per germline, CDR1 SQVTM and CDR2 ANQGSEA. CDR3: CSVEGGRENTEALF. Here the CDR3 DNA reads TGCAGCGTTGAAGGGGGCAGGGAGAACACTGAAGCTTTGTTT.

This clonotype has ten or more counts. The chain recombines TRBV5-5 with TRBJ2-5, with 9 nucleotides matching TRBD1. J gave up 5 bases and V 3 bases, and 5 bases lay outside the gene matches. CDR3 size: 14 residues. CDR1 SGHKS and CDR2 YYEKEE come from the germline V gene (reference sequence). The CDR3, as DNA: TGTGCCAGCAGCTGGACAGGGGTCGCCGAGACCCAGTACTTC. Translation gives CASSWTGVAETQYF. Together with reference TRBV5-5 and TRBJ2-5, the CDR3 gives the full variable domain: DAGVTQSPTHLIKTRGQQVTLRCSPISGHKSVSWYQQVLGQGPQFIFQYYEKEERGRGNFPDRFSARQFPNYSSELNVNALLLGDSALYLCASSWTGVAETQYFGPGTRLLVL.

The V gene is TRBV7-9, the J gene TRBJ2-3; tentatively, D is TRBD1 (6 bases). The CDR3 sequence is 15 residues long. V shed 5 bases and J shed 2 bases, with 14 bases lying between them. Germline V gives CDR1 SEHNR, CDR2 FQNEAQ (reference sequence). This CDR3 is CASSATGHNTDTQYF. For the CDR3, the DNA is TGTGCCAGCAGCGCGACGGGACACAACACAGATACGCAGTATTTT.

In this sample, this clonotype turned up many times. The chain recombines TRBV27 with TRBJ2-7, with D maybe TRBD1 (5 bases). Germline V CDR1 and CDR2: MNHEY, SMNVEV (reference sequence). Trimming took off 3 bases at V and 2 bases at J, with 11 bases between the two ends. The CDR3 spans 14 residues. CDR3 in amino acids: CASSFFSGPYEQYF. CDR3 in DNA: TGTGCCAGCAGTTTTTTTTCAGGGCCCTACGAGCAGTACTTC.

This sequence joins TRBV7-6 and TRBJ2-3, with 10 bases that match TRBD1. Near its end, the DNA agrees better with TRBJ1-5, so the J call may be wrong. Per the germline V gene, CDR1 is SGHVS and CDR2 is FNYEAQ. The CDR3 has 15 residues. CDR3 region: CASSLVGQGPDTQHF. CDR3 DNA sequence: TGTGCCAGCAGCTTAGTGGGACAGGGGCCAGATACGCAGCATTTT.

At least ten counts were recorded for this clonotype. The V and J genes are TRBV2 and TRBJ2-3, with D possibly being TRBD2 (5 bases). V dropped 4 bases and J dropped 0 bases, with 14 bases sitting between them. This CDR3 has 16 amino acids. CDR1 is SNHLY, CDR2 FYNNEI, per germline. The CDR3 sequence: CASSAEVVGSTDTQYF. In nucleotides, the CDR3 is TGTGCCAGCAGTGCGGAGGTTGTGGGTAGCACAGATACGCAGTATTTT.

Concerning this clonotype: This may stem from a read error, because a much larger clone lies one nucleotide away. This chain joins TRBV5-1 and TRBJ2-5; tentatively, D is TRBD2 (6 bases). The CDR3 is 15 residues long. V shed 4 bases and J shed 9 bases, with 22 bases lying between them. The V gene's germline CDR1 is SGHRS and CDR2 YFSETQ. The CDR3 spells CASSLERFLGEAQYF. The CDR3 DNA sequence: TGCGCCAGCAGCCTAGAGAGGTTTCTCGGGGAGGCCCAGTACTTC.

Details on this clonotype: One end of the junction varies from germline; a read error may be responsible. The CDR3 protein is CAWTPLGGGQPRHF. The CDR3 bases are TGTGCCTGGACCCCCCTGGGGGGCGGTCAGCCCCGGCATTTT. J is TRBJ1-5 and V is TRBV30; perhaps TRBD1 as D (6 bases). The CDR3 consists of 14 residues. Germline CDR1 GTSNPN, CDR2 SVGIG (reference sequence).